One and the same sample provided the 10 T cell receptor beta chains below, sequenced in a study of HIV-infected children after antiretroviral therapy interruption. Unique molecular identifiers were included in an RNA-based 3' RACE TCR library. MiXCR, run by TCRdb on the 3' RACE reads, gives a single entry per CDR3 protein. The sample gives approximately 95,000 distinct CDR3 sequences, about 6.9% of which show up once; 1.1% is in the top ten. Noted treatment: PENTA 11 planned treatment interruption arm or continuous ART arm. The input for sequencing was CD45RA+ CD4+ T cells from PBMCs, pooled from several time points, taken from a donor given antiretroviral therapy, either interrupted or continuous. Subset in this sample: naive CD4+ CD45RA+ CD45RO- T cells. These receptors originate from a pool of human donors with HIV.

This clonotype was counted many times. The rearrangement uses TRBV5-1 and TRBJ1-2; D perhaps matches TRBD1 (5 bases). From germline, CDR1 is SGHRS and CDR2 YFSETQ. The CDR3 runs to 14 residues. Trimming removed 0 bases from V and 7 bases from J, with 13 bases in between. CDR3 bases: TGCGCCAGCAGCTTGGTTTGGGGCGCCGGTGGCTACACCTTC. As protein: CASSLVWGAGGYTF.

There are many counts of this clonotype. This chain links TRBV19 with TRBJ1-5; the match to TRBD1 covers 7 bases. V was clipped by 3 bases and J by 4 bases; unmatched bases: 9. The CDR3 extends over 16 amino acids. Germline V lookup: CDR1 LNHDA, CDR2 SQIVND (reference sequence). The CDR3: CASSIYEGGVNQPQHF. CDR3 DNA sequence: TGTGCCAGTAGTATCTATGAAGGGGGCGTGAATCAGCCCCAGCATTTT.

This clonotype was counted many times. The gene calls are TRBV7-4 and TRBJ1-1; D remains ambiguous. CDR1 is SGHVT, CDR2 SQSDAQ, per germline. V was shortened by 5 bases and J by 6 bases, with 13 bases between the two germline ends. CDR3 length: 13 amino acids. For the CDR3, the DNA is TGTGCCAGCAGCGAGACACTTGTCCCTGAAGCTTTCTTT. Residues: CASSETLVPEAFF.

The chain recombines TRBV4-1 with TRBJ1-4; D ambiguous. V dropped 1 base and J dropped 5 bases, with 8 bases sitting between them. Germline lookup yields CDR1 MGHRA and CDR2 YSYEKL. The CDR3 runs to 14 residues. In DNA form, the CDR3 reads TGCGCCAGCAGCCAAGGTCAAGGGAATGAAAAACTGTTTTTT. It codes for CASSQGQGNEKLFF.

In this sample, this clonotype turned up many times. V is TRBV7-9 and J is TRBJ1-1; D is unresolved. The V end was cut by 5 bases, the J end by 5 bases, with 27 bases between. Germline V gene lookup returns CDR1 SEHNR and CDR2 FQNEAQ (reference sequence). The CDR3 totals 18 residues. DNA of the CDR3: TGTGCCAGCAGCCTATATTCGGGAGGTACCGGGATTTTAACTGAAGCTTTCTTT. Translated: CASSLYSGGTGILTEAFF.

J is TRBJ2-5 and V is TRBV10-2; D may be TRBD1 or TRBD2 (5 bases each). The CDR3 loop spans 14 amino acids. Germline V gene data show CDR1 as WSHSY and CDR2 as SAAADI. Between the trimmed V and J ends, which lost 4 bases and 5 bases, there was a span of 14 bases. CDR3 sequence reads: CASSVVGTRETQYF. CDR3 DNA: TGCGCCAGCAGTGTGGTGGGGACCAGGGAGACCCAGTACTTC.

This clonotype was seen many times. The chain links TRBV20-1 to TRBJ2-7; 10 bases fit TRBD2. Germline values: CDR1 DFQATT, CDR2 SNEGSKA (reference sequence). The V gene end was trimmed by 3 bases and the J gene end by 0 bases; junction bases not matched to a gene: 2. The CDR3 is 14 amino acids. The CDR3 nucleotides read TGCAGTGCTAGCCTAGCGGGGGTCTCCTACGAGCAGTACTTC. Protein: CSASLAGVSYEQYF.

This sequence joins TRBV9 and TRBJ1-1; D is unclear. Trimming stripped 2 bases from V and 4 bases from J, with 6 bases between. CDR3 size: 12 residues. Germline assignment: CDR1 SGDLS and CDR2 YYNGEE. The CDR3 nucleotides are TGTGCCAGCAGCGTTGTAGGCACTGAAGCTTTCTTT. As protein: CASSVVGTEAFF.

The CDR3 sequence is CASSAPRDRVTYEQYF. The CDR3 DNA sequence: TGCGCCAGCAGCGCACCCCGGGACAGGGTAACCTACGAGCAGTACTTC. This chain connects TRBV5-1 to TRBJ2-7, with TRBD1 matching 9 bases. Germline V CDR1 and CDR2: SGHRS, YFSETQ. V lost 4 bases, J lost 2 bases, and 10 bases stayed unmatched. The CDR3 is made up of 16 amino acids.

This clonotype has more than one count but fewer than ten. V gene TRBV9 combines with J gene TRBJ1-5; D gene uncertain. V lost 0 bases and J lost 6, with 7 bases in between. Germline V gene lookup returns CDR1 SGDLS and CDR2 YYNGEE. The CDR3 is 13 amino acids. The CDR3 is CASSVDEAQPQHF. The CDR3, as DNA: TGTGCCAGCAGCGTAGACGAGGCTCAGCCCCAGCATTTT. Full variable domain (rest looked up from reference TRBV9 and TRBJ1-5): DSGVTQTPKHLITATGQRVTLRCSPRSGDLSVYWYQQSLDQGLQFLIQYYNGEERAKGNILERFSAQQFPDLHSELNLSSLELGDSALYFCASSVDEAQPQHFGDGTRLSIL.